This T cell receptor (beta chain) emerged from a study of blood T cell repertoires in COVID-19. V trimming: 2 bases; J trimming: 8 bases; junction bases outside the gene matches: 6. The CDR3 runs to 14 residues. Germline values: CDR1 SGHTS, CDR2 YDEGEE. Measured with immunoSEQ multiplex PCR; TCRdb has only the in-frame clones, and not every one. The sample lists a few hundred thousand clones; about 90% were seen once. The chain joins TRBV5-8 to TRBJ1-4, with 7 bases matching TRBD1. Sequenced: PBMCs or T cells enriched from blood (not recorded which). The sequence was obtained from a man aged 30 to 45 who had recovered from COVID-19. The CDR3 coding sequence is TGTGCCAGCAGCTTTCCGGGACAGAGAGAAAAACTGTTTTTT. Encoded protein: CASSFPGQREKLFF.